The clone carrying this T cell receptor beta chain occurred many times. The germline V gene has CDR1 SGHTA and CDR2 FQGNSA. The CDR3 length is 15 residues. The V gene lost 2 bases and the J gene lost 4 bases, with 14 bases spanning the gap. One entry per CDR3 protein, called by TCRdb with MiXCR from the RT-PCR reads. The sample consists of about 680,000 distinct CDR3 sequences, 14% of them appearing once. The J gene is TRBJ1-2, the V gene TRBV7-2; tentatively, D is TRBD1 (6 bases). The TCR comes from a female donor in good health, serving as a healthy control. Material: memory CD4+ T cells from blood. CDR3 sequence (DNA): TGTGCCAGCAGCTTATCGGGGGGCGCGGGCTATGGCTACACCTTC. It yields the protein CASSLSGGAGYGYTF.